This TCR beta chain was identified in a study of shared clonotypes between healthy human individuals. Study results and limitations: Measured sharing among donors was expected to vary with sequencing depth.

Per the study methods: Junction-only sequences produced by ImmunoSEQ had no quality scores, so filtering differed. Some clones are missing from TCRdb's copy, which holds only in-frame ones; the method was immunoSEQ multiplex PCR. The V and J calls and clone size come from that table; D and trimming were worked out from the DNA. The data hold over a million clones, with 70% to 80% observed a single time. V was clipped by 0 bases and J by 7 bases, with 13 bases between them. The germline CDR1 and CDR2 sequences are GTSNPN and SVGIG (reference sequence). This CDR3 is built from 15 residues. This clone was seen a single time. Antigen: not known.

The chain has TRBV30 and TRBJ1-6; D is uncertain. The sequence was obtained from a man in his late teens or twenties in good health. The specimen was memory CD4+ T cells sorted from blood. Subset specified: CD45RA-negative fraction. CDR3 residues: CAWSVIELENSPLHF. In nucleotides, the CDR3 is TGTGCCTGGAGTGTAATAGAGCTAGAAAATTCACCCCTCCACTTT.